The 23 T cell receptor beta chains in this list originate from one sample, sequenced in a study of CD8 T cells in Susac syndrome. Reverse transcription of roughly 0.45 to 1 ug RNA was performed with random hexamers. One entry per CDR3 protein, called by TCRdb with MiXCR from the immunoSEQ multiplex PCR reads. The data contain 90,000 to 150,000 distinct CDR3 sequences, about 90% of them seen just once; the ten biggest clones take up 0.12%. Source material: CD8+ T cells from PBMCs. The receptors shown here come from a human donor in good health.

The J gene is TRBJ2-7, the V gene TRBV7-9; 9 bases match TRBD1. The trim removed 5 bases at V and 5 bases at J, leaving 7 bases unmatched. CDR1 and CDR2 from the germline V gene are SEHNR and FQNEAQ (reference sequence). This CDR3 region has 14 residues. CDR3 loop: CASSTRQGGNEQYF. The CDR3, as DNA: TGTGCCAGCAGCACGCGACAGGGGGGGAACGAGCAGTACTTC.

The chain's CDR3 is CASSYPALAGGDTQYF. DNA of the CDR3: TGTGCCAGCAGTTACCCTGCTCTAGCGGGGGGGGATACGCAGTATTTT. The chain is built from TRBV6-2 or TRBV6-3 and TRBJ2-3, with 12 positions matching TRBD2. The CDR3 is made up of 16 amino acids. CDR1 MNHEY and CDR2 SVGEGT come from the germline V gene. Trimming at V came to 2 bases and at J to 6 bases, leaving 6 bases not matched to a gene.

CDR3: CASSVGQGVWRGNQPQHF. CDR3 coding DNA: TGTGCCAGCAGTGTGGGACAGGGGGTATGGCGGGGCAATCAGCCCCAGCATTTT. This chain uses TRBV6-2 or TRBV6-3 with TRBJ1-5, with 11 nucleotides matching TRBD1. Germline V gene lookup returns CDR1 MNHEY and CDR2 SVGEGT. Unmatched junction bases numbered 11, after V lost 5 bases and J lost 2 bases. CDR3 length: 18 residues.

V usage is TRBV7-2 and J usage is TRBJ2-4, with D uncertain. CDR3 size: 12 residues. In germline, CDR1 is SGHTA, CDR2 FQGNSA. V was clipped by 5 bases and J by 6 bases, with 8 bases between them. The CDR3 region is CASSPQPNIQYF. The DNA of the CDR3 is TGTGCCAGCAGCCCCCAACCAAACATTCAGTACTTC.

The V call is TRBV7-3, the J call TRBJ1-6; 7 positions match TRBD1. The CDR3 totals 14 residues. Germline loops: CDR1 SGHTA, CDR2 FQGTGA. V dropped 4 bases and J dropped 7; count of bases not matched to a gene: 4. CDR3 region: CASSWDSRNSPLHF. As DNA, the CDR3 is TGTGCCAGCAGCTGGGACAGCAGAAATTCACCCCTCCACTTT.

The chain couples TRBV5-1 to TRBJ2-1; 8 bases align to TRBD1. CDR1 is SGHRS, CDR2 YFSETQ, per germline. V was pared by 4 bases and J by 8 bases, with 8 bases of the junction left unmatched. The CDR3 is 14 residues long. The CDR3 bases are TGCGCCAGCAGCCCGGGACAGGCAATCTATGAGCAGTTCTTC. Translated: CASSPGQAIYEQFF.

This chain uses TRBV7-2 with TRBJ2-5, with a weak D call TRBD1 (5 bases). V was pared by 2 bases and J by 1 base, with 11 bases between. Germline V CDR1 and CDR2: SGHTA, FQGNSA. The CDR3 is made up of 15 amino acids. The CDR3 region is CASSLSARAQETQYF. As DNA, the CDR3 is TGTGCCAGCAGCTTATCGGCCAGGGCCCAAGAGACCCAGTACTTC.

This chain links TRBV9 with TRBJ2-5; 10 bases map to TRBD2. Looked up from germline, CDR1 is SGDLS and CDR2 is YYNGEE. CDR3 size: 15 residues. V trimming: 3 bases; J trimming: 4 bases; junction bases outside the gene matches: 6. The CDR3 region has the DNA TGTGCCAGCAGCGCGAGCGGGGGGGGAATAGAGACCCAGTACTTC. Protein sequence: CASSASGGGIETQYF.

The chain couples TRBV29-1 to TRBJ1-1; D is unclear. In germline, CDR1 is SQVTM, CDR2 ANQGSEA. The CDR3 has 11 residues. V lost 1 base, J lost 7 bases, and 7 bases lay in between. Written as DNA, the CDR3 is TGCAGCGTTGAAGTGGGGAATGAAGCTTTCTTT. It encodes CSVEVGNEAFF.

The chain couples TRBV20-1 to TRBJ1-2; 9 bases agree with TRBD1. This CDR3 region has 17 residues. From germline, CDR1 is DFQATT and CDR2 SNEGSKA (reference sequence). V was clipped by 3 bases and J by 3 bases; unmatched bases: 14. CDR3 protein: CSARDRGSTRADYGYTF. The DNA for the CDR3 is TGCAGTGCTAGGGACAGGGGTTCGACAAGGGCGGACTATGGCTACACCTTC.

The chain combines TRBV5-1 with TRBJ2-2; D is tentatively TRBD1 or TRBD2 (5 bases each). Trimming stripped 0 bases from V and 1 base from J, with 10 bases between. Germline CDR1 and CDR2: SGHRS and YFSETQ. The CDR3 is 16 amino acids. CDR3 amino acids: CASSLVGTVNTGELFF. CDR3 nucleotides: TGCGCCAGCAGCTTGGTCGGGACGGTGAACACCGGGGAGCTGTTTTTT. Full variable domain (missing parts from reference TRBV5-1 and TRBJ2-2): KAGVTQTPRYLIKTRGQQVTLSCSPISGHRSVSWYQQTPGQGLQFLFEYFSETQRNKGNFPGRFSGRQFSNSRSEMNVSTLELGDSALYLCASSLVGTVNTGELFFGEGSRLTVL.

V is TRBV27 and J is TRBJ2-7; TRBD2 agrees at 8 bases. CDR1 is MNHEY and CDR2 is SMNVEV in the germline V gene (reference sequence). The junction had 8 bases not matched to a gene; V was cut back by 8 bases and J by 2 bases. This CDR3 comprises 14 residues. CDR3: CASGTAGGPYEQYF. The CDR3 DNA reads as TGTGCCAGCGGGACGGCGGGGGGACCCTACGAGCAGTACTTC.

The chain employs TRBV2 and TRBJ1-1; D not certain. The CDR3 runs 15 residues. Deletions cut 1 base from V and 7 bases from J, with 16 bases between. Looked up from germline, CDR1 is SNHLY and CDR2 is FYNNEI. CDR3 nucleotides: TGTGCCAGCAGTGAAGTCGTATGGGGAGGAGATGAAGCTTTCTTT. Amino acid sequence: CASSEVVWGGDEAFF.

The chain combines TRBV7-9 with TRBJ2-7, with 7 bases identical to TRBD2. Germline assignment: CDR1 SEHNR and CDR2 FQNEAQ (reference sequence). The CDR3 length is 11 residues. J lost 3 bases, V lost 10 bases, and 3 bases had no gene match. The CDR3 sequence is CAIGGIYEQYF. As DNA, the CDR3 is TGTGCCATCGGGGGGATCTACGAGCAGTACTTC.

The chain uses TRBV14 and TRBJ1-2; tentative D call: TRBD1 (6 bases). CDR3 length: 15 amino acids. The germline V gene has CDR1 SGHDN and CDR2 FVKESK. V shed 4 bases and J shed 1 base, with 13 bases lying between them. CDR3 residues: CASSPGQRLNYGYTF. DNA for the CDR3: TGTGCCAGCAGCCCCGGACAGCGACTTAACTATGGCTACACCTTC.

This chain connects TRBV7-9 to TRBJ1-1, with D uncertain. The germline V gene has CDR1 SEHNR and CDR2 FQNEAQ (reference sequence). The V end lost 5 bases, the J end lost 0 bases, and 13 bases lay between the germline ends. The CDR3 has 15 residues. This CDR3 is CASSPRRTLNTEAFF. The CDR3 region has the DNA TGTGCCAGCAGCCCCCGCAGGACGCTGAACACTGAAGCTTTCTTT.

This CDR3 reads CSANRVNYGYTF. For the CDR3, the DNA is TGCAGTGCTAACAGGGTAAACTATGGCTACACCTTC. This chain links TRBV20-1 with TRBJ1-2; maybe TRBD1 (6 bases). The CDR3 spans 12 residues. Germline V lookup: CDR1 DFQATT, CDR2 SNEGSKA (reference sequence). Trimming pared 4 bases from V and 2 bases from J, leaving 8 bases between.

CDR3 region: CASGIQGPNTEAFF. CDR3 bases: TGCGCCAGCGGTATTCAGGGGCCGAACACTGAAGCTTTCTTT. This chain uses TRBV5-1 with TRBJ1-1, with D tentatively TRBD1 (6 bases). The CDR3 has 14 residues. Trimming left V 7 bases short and J 1 base short, with 14 bases between. Germline V gene lookup returns CDR1 SGHRS and CDR2 YFSETQ.

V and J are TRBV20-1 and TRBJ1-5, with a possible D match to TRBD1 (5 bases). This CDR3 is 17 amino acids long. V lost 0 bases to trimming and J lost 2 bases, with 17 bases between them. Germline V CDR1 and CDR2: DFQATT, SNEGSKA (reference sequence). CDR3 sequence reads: CSARDLTGVSGNQPQHF. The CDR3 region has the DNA TGCAGTGCTAGAGATTTGACGGGGGTGAGCGGCAATCAGCCCCAGCATTTT.

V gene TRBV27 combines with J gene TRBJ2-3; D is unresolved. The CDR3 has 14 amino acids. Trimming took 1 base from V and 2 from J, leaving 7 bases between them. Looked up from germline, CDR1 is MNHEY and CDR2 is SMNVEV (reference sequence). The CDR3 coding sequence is TGTGCCAGCAGTTTATATTATTCCACAGATACGCAGTATTTT. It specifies CASSLYYSTDTQYF.

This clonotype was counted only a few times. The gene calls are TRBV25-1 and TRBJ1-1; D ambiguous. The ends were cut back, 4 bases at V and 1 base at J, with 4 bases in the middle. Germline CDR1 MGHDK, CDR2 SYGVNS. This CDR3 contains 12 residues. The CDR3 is CASSGGNTEAFF. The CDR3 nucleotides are TGTGCCAGCAGTGGGGGGAACACTGAAGCTTTCTTT.

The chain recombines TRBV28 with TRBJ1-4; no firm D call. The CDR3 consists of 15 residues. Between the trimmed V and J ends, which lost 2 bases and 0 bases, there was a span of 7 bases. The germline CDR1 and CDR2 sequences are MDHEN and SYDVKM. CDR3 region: CASSLVQATNEKLFF. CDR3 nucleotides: TGTGCCAGCAGTTTAGTGCAGGCAACTAATGAAAAACTGTTTTTT.

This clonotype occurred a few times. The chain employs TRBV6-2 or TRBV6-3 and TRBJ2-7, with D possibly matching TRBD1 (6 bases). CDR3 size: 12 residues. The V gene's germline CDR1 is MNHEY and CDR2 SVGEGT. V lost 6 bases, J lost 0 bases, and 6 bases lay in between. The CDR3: CASRDSSYEQYF. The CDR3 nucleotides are TGTGCCAGCAGGGACAGCTCCTACGAGCAGTACTTC.